This entry concerns a single T cell receptor (beta chain). This record comes from a study of control samples from healthy donors and cancer patients. The repertoire was sequenced with immunoSEQ multiplex PCR; TCRdb's copy has only in-frame clones and lacks some. The sample lists 45,000 to 60,000 clones, around 80% occurring once. The source material was blood. This TCR was sampled from an older man in good health.

In DNA, the CDR3 is TGTGCCAGCAGTGAACCCGGGGACTCACCCCTCCACTTT. This sequence encodes CASSEPGDSPLHF. The V call is TRBV2, the J call TRBJ1-6; tentative D call: TRBD1 (5 bases). Deletions cut 2 bases from V and 10 bases from J, with 9 bases between. There are 13 residues in the CDR3. Germline V lookup: CDR1 SNHLY, CDR2 FYNNEI.